This T cell receptor beta chain was retrieved from a study of cytomegalovirus exposure and HLA in healthy donors. Findings and limits, study-wide: Accurate prediction of most subjects' HLA-A and HLA-B alleles from TCR beta sequences was reported. A classifier reportedly called cytomegalovirus status with high sensitivity and specificity. With later analysis, a missense DCLRE1C variant became linked to TCR beta V- and J-gene trimming.

Each donor was healthy, and each was a bone marrow donor. Researchers ran the PCR with 60 Vbeta and 13 Jbeta primers. The assay was immunoSEQ multiplex PCR, and TCRdb's table has in-frame clones only and misses some. The repertoire holds around 150,000 clones, with roughly 79% as singletons. Germline V lookup: CDR1 DFQATT, CDR2 SNEGSKA (reference sequence). Between the trimmed V and J ends, which lost 6 bases and 2 bases, there was a span of 8 bases. This CDR3 region has 11 residues. In the case of this clone: Its matching antigen is unknown. Other DNA sequences in this sample translate to the same CDR3.

This receptor was obtained from a woman in her thirties or forties in good health and CMV-seronegative. The gene calls are TRBV20-1 and TRBJ2-7, with a tentative D call TRBD1 (5 bases). Sequencing was done on a sample of PBMCs. The CDR3, as DNA: TGCAGTGCGAGACAGACCTACGAGCAGTACTTC. Amino acid sequence: CSARQTYEQYF.